Below are 16 T cell receptor beta chains sequenced from a single sample in a study of cytomegalovirus exposure and HLA in healthy donors. PCR was performed using 60 Vbeta and 13 Jbeta primers. Sequencing was performed with immunoSEQ multiplex PCR; in TCRdb, only in-frame clones are kept and a portion is missing. The sample comprises roughly 120,000 clones, roughly four fifths of which are singletons, and 1.9% rests with the top ten. Material: PBMCs. The receptors here all came from a man aged 45 to 65 in good health and CMV-seronegative.

This clone showed up just a few times. The V gene is TRBV11-3, the J gene TRBJ1-1, with TRBD1 as a possible D gene (5 bases). The CDR3 is made up of 13 amino acids. CDR1 is SGHNT and CDR2 is YENEEA in the germline V gene. Trimming cost V 0 bases and J 5 bases, with 7 bases left between them. The CDR3, as DNA: TGTGCCAGCAGCTTAGAAGGGGATACTGAAGCTTTCTTT. Encoded protein: CASSLEGDTEAFF. Looking up the rest from reference TRBV11-3 and TRBJ1-1 gives the full variable domain: EAGVVQSPRYKIIEKKQPVAFWCNPISGHNTLYWYLQNLGQGPELLIRYENEEAVDDSQLPKDRFSAERLKGVDSTLKIQPAELGDSAVYLCASSLEGDTEAFFGQGTRLTVV.

In its sample, this clone was seen once. This sequence joins TRBV5-1 and TRBJ2-6, with a weak D call TRBD1 (5 bases). Germline V lookup: CDR1 SGHRS, CDR2 YFSETQ. V lost 4 bases and J 3 bases, leaving 11 bases between the germline ends. The CDR3 length is 15 residues. The CDR3 nucleotides are TGCGCCAGCAGCCCCTCAGGGTATGGGGCCAACGTCCTGACTTTC. It yields the protein CASSPSGYGANVLTF.

The rearrangement joins TRBV7-2 to TRBJ2-5; D gene ambiguous. The CDR3 spans 13 residues. Germline assignment: CDR1 SGHTA and CDR2 FQGNSA. V was clipped by 1 base and J by 5 bases, with 8 bases between them. CDR3 DNA sequence: TGTGCCAGCAGCTTAGAGATAGAGGAGACCCAGTACTTC. Translated: CASSLEIEETQYF.

V gene TRBV5-6 combines with J gene TRBJ2-5; unclear D gene. Germline lookup yields CDR1 SGHDT and CDR2 YYEEEE. The CDR3 contains 17 residues. Trimming took off 0 bases at V and 0 bases at J, with 15 bases between the two ends. The CDR3 DNA sequence: TGTGCCAGCAGCTTGGTTATCGGTCGAGAGTACCAAGAGACCCAGTACTTC. Protein product: CASSLVIGREYQETQYF.

In its sample, this clone was seen a few times. The J gene is TRBJ1-1, the V gene TRBV4-3; D remains unclear. Germline CDR1 LGHNA, CDR2 YSLEER. V lost 3 bases and J lost 5, with 16 bases in between. This CDR3 region has 15 residues. The CDR3 bases are TGCGCCAGCAGCCAGGGGTGGGTGGGAGAAACTGAAGCTTTCTTT. Translating gives CASSQGWVGETEAFF.

Only a few counts were recorded for this clone. This chain joins TRBV5-1 and TRBJ2-1; 8 nucleotides align to TRBD2. Germline CDR1 reads SGHRS; CDR2 reads YFSETQ. Losses at the gene ends were 2 bases for V and 7 bases for J; bases not matched to a gene: 8. This CDR3 is 15 amino acids long. DNA for the CDR3: TGCGCCAGCAGCTTAGCGGGGGCCGGTGGTAATGAGCAGTTCTTC. Translating it yields CASSLAGAGGNEQFF.

This rearrangement joins TRBV27 to TRBJ1-1, with TRBD1 identical over 9 bases. V was pared by 5 bases and J by 9 bases, with 4 bases of the junction left unmatched. This CDR3 is built from 12 residues. Germline-derived CDR1 and CDR2 are MNHEY and SMNVEV (reference sequence). The CDR3 DNA is TGTGCCAGCAGTCCGACAGGGGGTCAAGCTTTCTTT. Residues: CASSPTGGQAFF.

With regard to this clone: Germline is not matched at one junction end, which may reflect a read error. V is TRBV4-2 and J is TRBJ2-6; 9 bases are a match to TRBD2. CDR3 length: 18 amino acids. The germline V gene encodes CDR1 LGHNA and CDR2 YNFKEQ. The CDR3 nucleotides read TGTGCCAGCAGTCAAGATCCAGCGGGGGGCCTGGGGGCCAACGTCCTGACTTTC. It encodes CASSQDPAGGLGANVLTF.

The V call is TRBV5-4, the J call TRBJ1-4; 10 bases are a match to TRBD1. Trimming at V came to 3 bases and at J to 4 bases, leaving 3 bases not matched to a gene. The CDR3 runs to 15 residues. CDR1 and CDR2 (germline): SGHNT, YYREEE (reference sequence). In DNA form, the CDR3 reads TGTGCCAGCAGCTGGGGACAGGGGAATAATGAAAAACTGTTTTTT. This gives the protein CASSWGQGNNEKLFF.

This clone was picked up a small number of times. The chain carries TRBV4-1 and TRBJ2-1, with 8 positions matching TRBD2. V was clipped by 4 bases and J by 9 bases; unmatched bases: 8. This CDR3 region has 14 residues. The germline gives CDR1 MGHRA, CDR2 YSYEKL. The CDR3 DNA reads TGCGCCAGCAGCCCGGGACTAGTTGCGGGTGAGCAGTTCTTC. Its protein is CASSPGLVAGEQFF.

The genes are TRBV4-2 and TRBJ2-7; tentative D call: TRBD1 (6 bases). The V end was cut by 0 bases, the J end by 2 bases, with 11 bases between. This CDR3 is built from 15 residues. Germline CDR1 and CDR2: LGHNA and YNFKEQ. The CDR3 protein is CASSQDFPGAYEQYF. Written as DNA, the CDR3 is TGTGCCAGCAGCCAAGATTTTCCAGGGGCCTACGAGCAGTACTTC.

The chain uses TRBV28 and TRBJ1-6, with 9 bases fitting TRBD1. Germline CDR1 MDHEN, CDR2 SYDVKM. V shed 5 bases, J shed 9 bases, and the junction held 8 bases outside the gene matches. This CDR3 comprises 15 residues. The DNA of the CDR3 is TGTGCCAGCAGTGGCACAGGGGGCGAGGTTTCACCCCTCCACTTT. This sequence encodes CASSGTGGEVSPLHF.

The chain joins TRBV6-5 to TRBJ1-4, with 8 nucleotides matching TRBD1. With 4 bases clipped from V and 8 bases from J, the junction kept 6 bases outside the gene matches. The germline gives CDR1 MNHEY, CDR2 SVGAGI. The CDR3 covers 14 residues. The CDR3 DNA is TGTGCCAGCAGTTCTCAGGGGGCGAGGGAAAAACTGTTTTTT. It is translated as CASSSQGAREKLFF.

This clone was seen a few times. This rearrangement joins TRBV7-2 to TRBJ2-1; TRBD2 matches 7 bases. The CDR3 length is 13 residues. Germline trimming cut 6 bases from V and 7 bases from J; bases unmatched to any gene: 6. The germline CDR1 and CDR2 sequences are SGHTA and FQGNSA. The CDR3: CASRIKAGNEQFF. For the CDR3, the DNA is TGTGCCAGCAGGATCAAAGCGGGGAATGAGCAGTTCTTC.

The chain has TRBV6-5 and TRBJ1-2, with 8 bases matching TRBD1. V was clipped by 7 bases and J by 4 bases; unmatched bases: 8. CDR1 and CDR2 (germline): MNHEY, SVGAGI. This CDR3 has 14 residues. CDR3 bases: TGTGCCAGCACCGGCGGACAGGGATTCTATGGCTACACCTTC. It encodes CASTGGQGFYGYTF.

To note about this clone: Other DNA sequences within the sample encode an identical CDR3. The CDR3 reads CASSLAQGLNTEAFF. The CDR3 region has the DNA TGCGCCAGCAGCTTGGCACAGGGGCTGAACACTGAAGCTTTCTTT. The rearrangement joins TRBV5-1 to TRBJ1-1; 7 bases fit TRBD1. The junction had 2 bases not matched to a gene; V was cut back by 0 bases and J by 0 bases. Germline values: CDR1 SGHRS, CDR2 YFSETQ. CDR3 size: 15 residues.